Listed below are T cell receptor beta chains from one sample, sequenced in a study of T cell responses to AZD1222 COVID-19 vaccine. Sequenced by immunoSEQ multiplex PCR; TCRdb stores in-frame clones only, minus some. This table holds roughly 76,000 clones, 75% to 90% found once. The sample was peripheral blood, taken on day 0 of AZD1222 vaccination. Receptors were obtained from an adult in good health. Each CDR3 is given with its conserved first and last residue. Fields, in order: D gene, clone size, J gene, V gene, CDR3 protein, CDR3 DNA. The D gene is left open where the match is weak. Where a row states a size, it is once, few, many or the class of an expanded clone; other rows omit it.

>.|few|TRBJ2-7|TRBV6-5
CASSYKFGVSYEQYF
TGTGCCAGCAGTTACAAGTTCGGAGTATCCTACGAGCAGTACTTC
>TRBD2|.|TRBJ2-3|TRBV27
CASGTSGIADTQYF
TGTGCCAGCGGGACTAGCGGGATTGCAGATACGCAGTATTTT
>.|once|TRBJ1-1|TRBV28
CASSVTGTSWTEAFF
TGTGCCAGCAGTGTCACCGGGACCTCTTGGACTGAAGCTTTCTTT
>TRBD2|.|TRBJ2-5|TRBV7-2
CASSLKGGRGRADQTQYF
TGTGCCAGCAGCTTAAAAGGAGGCCGCGGGAGGGCCGATCAGACCCAGTACTTC
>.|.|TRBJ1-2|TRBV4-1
CASSQDDRTFYGYTF
TGCGCCAGCAGCCAAGACGACAGGACCTTCTATGGCTACACCTTC
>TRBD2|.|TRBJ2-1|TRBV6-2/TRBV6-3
CASSYGSGGAYNEQFF
TGTGCCAGCAGTTACGGTAGCGGGGGGGCCTACAATGAGCAGTTCTTC
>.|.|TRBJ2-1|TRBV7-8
CASSARLVTYNEQFF
TGTGCCAGCAGCGCTAGACTAGTTACCTACAATGAGCAGTTCTTC
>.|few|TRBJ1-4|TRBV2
CASRVRDEKLFF
TGTGCCAGCAGGGTCAGGGATGAAAAACTGTTTTTT
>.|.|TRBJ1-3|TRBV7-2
CASSLVAQGDSGNTIYF
TGTGCCAGCAGCTTAGTTGCGCAGGGCGACTCTGGAAACACCATATATTTT
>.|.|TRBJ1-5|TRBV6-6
CASSLSGDSNQPQHF
TGTGCCAGCAGCCTTTCTGGGGATTCCAATCAGCCCCAGCATTTT
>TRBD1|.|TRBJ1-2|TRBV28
CASSSPRRRGNYGYTF
TGTGCCAGCAGCTCTCCCCGGCGCAGGGGGAACTATGGCTACACCTTC
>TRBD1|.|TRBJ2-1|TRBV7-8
CASSLVWTGGAYNEQFF
TGTGCCAGCAGCTTAGTTTGGACAGGGGGCGCCTACAATGAGCAGTTCTTC
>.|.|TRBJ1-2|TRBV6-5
CASSPSPGYGYTF
TGTGCCAGCAGTCCCTCCCCCGGCTATGGCTACACCTTC
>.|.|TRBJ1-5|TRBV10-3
CAISESNAGNQPQHF
TGTGCCATCAGTGAAAGTAACGCAGGCAATCAGCCCCAGCATTTT
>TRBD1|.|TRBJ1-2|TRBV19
CASSIFSTGGPPYYGYTF
TGTGCCAGTAGTATTTTTTCGACAGGGGGGCCCCCATACTATGGCTACACCTTC
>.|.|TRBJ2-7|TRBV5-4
CASSFGSFYEQYF
TGTGCCAGCAGCTTCGGAAGCTTCTACGAGCAGTACTTC
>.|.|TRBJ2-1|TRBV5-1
CASSWQSSYNEQFF
TGCGCCAGCAGCTGGCAGAGCTCCTACAATGAGCAGTTCTTC
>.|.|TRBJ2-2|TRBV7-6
CASSLGAGNTGELFF
TGTGCCAGCAGCTTAGGGGCGGGGAACACCGGGGAGCTGTTTTTT
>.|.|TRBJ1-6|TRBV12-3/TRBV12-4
CASSPRADIPLHF
TGTGCCAGCAGTCCGCGTGCGGACATCCCCCTCCACTTT
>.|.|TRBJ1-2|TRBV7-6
CASSFGQLPSSNYGYTF
TGTGCCAGCAGCTTCGGACAACTCCCTTCTTCTAACTATGGCTACACCTTC
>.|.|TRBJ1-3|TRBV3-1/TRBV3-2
CASSQVGGGNTIYF
TGTGCCAGCAGCCAAGTGGGAGGAGGAAACACCATATATTTT
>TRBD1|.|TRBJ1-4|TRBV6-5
CASRPTGAGEKLFF
TGTGCCAGCAGGCCTACAGGGGCGGGGGAAAAACTGTTTTTT
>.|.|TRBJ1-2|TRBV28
CASMAPAHKTGYTF
TGTGCCAGCATGGCGCCAGCTCATAAGACTGGCTACACCTTC
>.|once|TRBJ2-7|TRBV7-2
CASSRDRIYEQYF
TGTGCCAGCAGCAGGGACCGTATCTACGAGCAGTACTTC
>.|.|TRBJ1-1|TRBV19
CASRYAPGMAEAFF
TGTGCCAGTAGGTATGCACCGGGCATGGCTGAAGCTTTCTTT
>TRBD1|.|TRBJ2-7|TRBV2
CASRGTGSYEQYF
TGTGCCAGCAGGGGGACAGGGTCCTACGAGCAGTACTTC